Listed below are T cell receptor beta chains from one sample, sequenced in a study of neurological immune-mediated disorders. TCRdb re-called the 5' RACE reads with MiXCR, one entry per CDR3 protein. The sample includes about 54,000 distinct CDR3 sequences, 4% of them seen just once. Sequencing was carried out using CD4+ T cells from blood. Source of these receptors: a woman in her thirties or forties with multiple sclerosis. Both conserved end residues are part of each CDR3. A D gene is named only where the DNA matches it firmly. The size field is filled for only some rows; it gives once, few, many or a size class.

D	length	size	V	J	CDR3	DNA
TRBD1	17	many	TRBV5-1	TRBJ2-3	CASSSTPPGQSTDTQYF	TGCGCCAGCAGCTCTACACCACCGGGACAGAGCACAGATACGCAGTATTTT
TRBD2	17	many	TRBV5-1	TRBJ2-1	CASSLAGLAGGRNEQFF	TGCGCCAGCAGCTTGGCGGGACTAGCGGGGGGACGCAATGAGCAGTTCTTC
TRBD1	16	many	TRBV2	TRBJ1-1	CATTAEQGFLGTEAFF	TGTGCCACCACAGCGGAACAGGGGTTTTTGGGCACTGAAGCTTTCTTT
TRBD1	13	many	TRBV7-2	TRBJ1-2	CASSSGQDYGYTF	TGTGCCAGCAGCTCCGGACAGGATTATGGCTACACCTTC
TRBD1	17	many	TRBV5-1	TRBJ1-2	CASSLAEGGRANYGYTF	TGCGCCAGCAGCTTGGCCGAAGGGGGCCGGGCTAACTATGGCTACACCTTC
TRBD1	20	-	TRBV3-1	TRBJ1-3	CASSQRGRDRAPISGNTIYF	TGTGCCAGCAGCCAAAGGGGCCGGGACAGGGCCCCAATCTCTGGAAACACCATATATTTT
-	14	many	TRBV12-3/TRBV12-4	TRBJ2-7	CASSLRRFGNEQYF	TGTGCCAGCAGTTTACGGAGGTTTGGGAACGAGCAGTACTTC
-	12	many	TRBV29-1	TRBJ1-2	CSVPQGNYGYTF	TGCAGCGTCCCACAGGGCAACTATGGCTACACCTTC
-	12	many	TRBV2	TRBJ2-3	CASSEREDTQYF	TGTGCCAGCAGTGAAAGGGAAGATACGCAGTATTTT
-	15	many	TRBV5-5	TRBJ1-5	CASSWAWGADQPQHF	TGTGCCAGCAGCTGGGCGTGGGGCGCGGATCAGCCCCAGCATTTT
-	15	many	TRBV18	TRBJ2-7	CASSPSPIQAYEQYF	TGTGCCAGCTCACCAAGCCCCATACAGGCCTACGAGCAGTACTTC
TRBD2	16	many	TRBV5-1	TRBJ2-1	CASSLSGGVEDNEQFF	TGCGCCAGCAGCTTGTCGGGAGGTGTTGAGGACAATGAGCAGTTCTTC
-	14	many	TRBV12-3/TRBV12-4	TRBJ2-3	CASSLMGGGDTQYF	TGTGCCAGCAGTTTAATGGGGGGGGGCGATACGCAGTATTTT
-	13	many	TRBV5-1	TRBJ2-1	CASSLGGSNEQFF	TGCGCCAGCAGCTTGGGGGGGTCGAATGAGCAGTTCTTC
-	12	many	TRBV15	TRBJ2-5	CATSRDTETQYF	TGTGCCACCAGCAGGGACACGGAGACCCAGTACTTC
-	17	many	TRBV4-1	TRBJ2-2	CASSHGRIRDNTGELFF	TGCGCCAGCAGCCACGGTCGAATCCGGGACAACACCGGGGAGCTGTTTTTT
-	14	many	TRBV27	TRBJ2-1	CASSLSDGYNEQFF	TGTGCCAGCAGTTTATCGGATGGATACAATGAGCAGTTCTTC
TRBD2	16	many	TRBV20-1	TRBJ2-1	CSVYLRGGGEYNEQFF	TGCAGTGTATACCTTAGGGGCGGGGGGGAGTACAATGAGCAGTTCTTC
-	14	many	TRBV5-1	TRBJ1-6	CASSLVQGGSPLHF	TGCGCCAGCAGCTTGGTCCAGGGCGGTTCACCCCTCCACTTT
-	15	many	TRBV29-1	TRBJ1-3	CSVEDPVGRGNTIYF	TGCAGCGTTGAAGATCCCGTGGGGAGGGGGAACACCATATATTTT
-	12	many	TRBV24-1	TRBJ2-7	CATSEGSYEQYF	TGTGCCACCAGTGAAGGGTCCTACGAGCAGTACTTC
TRBD1	15	many	TRBV5-1	TRBJ2-2	CASSLRTGLNGELFF	TGCGCCAGCAGCTTGAGGACAGGGCTGAACGGGGAGCTGTTTTTT
TRBD2	15	many	TRBV6-2/TRBV6-3	TRBJ2-1	CASSPRLAGDNEQFF	TGTGCCAGCAGCCCCAGACTAGCGGGGGACAATGAGCAGTTCTTC
-	15	many	TRBV3-1	TRBJ2-1	CASSHSSVGFNEQFF	TGTGCCAGCAGCCACTCTAGCGTGGGATTCAATGAGCAGTTCTTC
-	15	many	TRBV5-1	TRBJ2-1	CASSLYGSSYNEQFF	TGCGCCAGCAGCTTGTACGGCAGCTCCTACAATGAGCAGTTCTTC
-	13	many	TRBV6-5	TRBJ1-5	CASSPNPEQPQHF	TGTGCCAGCAGTCCCAATCCAGAGCAGCCCCAGCATTTT